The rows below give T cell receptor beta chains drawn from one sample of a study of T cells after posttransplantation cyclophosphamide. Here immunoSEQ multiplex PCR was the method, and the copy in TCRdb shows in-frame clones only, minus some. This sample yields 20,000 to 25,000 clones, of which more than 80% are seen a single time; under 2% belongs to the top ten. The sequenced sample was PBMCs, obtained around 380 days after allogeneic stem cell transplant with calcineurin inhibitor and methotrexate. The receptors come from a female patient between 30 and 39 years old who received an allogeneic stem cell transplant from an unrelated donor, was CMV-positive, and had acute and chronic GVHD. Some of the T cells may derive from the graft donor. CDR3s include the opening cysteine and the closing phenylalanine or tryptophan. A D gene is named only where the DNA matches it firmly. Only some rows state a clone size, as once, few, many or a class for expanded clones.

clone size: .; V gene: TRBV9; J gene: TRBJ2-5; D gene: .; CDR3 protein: CASSVGPTQETQYF; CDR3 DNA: TGTGCCAGCAGCGTAGGTCCAACACAAGAGACCCAGTACTTC
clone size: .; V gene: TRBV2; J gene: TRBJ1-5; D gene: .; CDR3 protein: CASRADSSNQPQHF; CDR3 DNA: TGTGCCAGCAGAGCCGACAGCTCCAATCAGCCCCAGCATTTT
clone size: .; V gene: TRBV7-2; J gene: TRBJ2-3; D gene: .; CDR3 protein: CASSFGTFSTDTQYF; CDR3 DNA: TGTGCCAGCAGTTTTGGGACTTTTAGCACAGATACGCAGTATTTT
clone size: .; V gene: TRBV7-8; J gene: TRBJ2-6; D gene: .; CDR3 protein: CASSSPGISGANVLTF; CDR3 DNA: TGTGCCAGCAGCTCCCCTGGCATTTCCGGGGCCAACGTCCTGACTTTC
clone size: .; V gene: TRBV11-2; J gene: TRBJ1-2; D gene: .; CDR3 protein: CASSLGQASNYGYTF; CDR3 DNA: TGTGCCAGCAGCTTAGGACAGGCGAGTAACTATGGCTACACCTTC
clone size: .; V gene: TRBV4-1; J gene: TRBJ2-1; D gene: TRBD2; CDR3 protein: CASSQDGRTSGRANEQFF; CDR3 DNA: TGCGCCAGCAGCCAAGATGGCCGAACTAGCGGGAGGGCCAATGAGCAGTTCTTC
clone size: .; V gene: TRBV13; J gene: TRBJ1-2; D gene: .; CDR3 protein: CASSLGGLGRYGYTF; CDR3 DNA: TGTGCCAGCAGCTTAGGAGGATTGGGCCGGTATGGCTACACCTTC
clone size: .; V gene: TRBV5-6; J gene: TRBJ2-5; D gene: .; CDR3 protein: CASSLGAQETQYF; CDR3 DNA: TGTGCCAGCAGCTTGGGGGCCCAAGAGACCCAGTACTTC
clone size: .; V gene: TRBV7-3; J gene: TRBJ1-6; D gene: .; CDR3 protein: CASSPFAGMNSPLHF; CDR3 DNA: TGTGCCAGCAGCCCCTTTGCAGGGATGAATTCACCCCTCCACTTT
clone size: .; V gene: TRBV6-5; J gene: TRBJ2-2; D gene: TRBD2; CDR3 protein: CASSYVGLEAGELFF; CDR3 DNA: TGTGCCAGCAGTTACGTAGGACTAGAGGCCGGGGAGCTGTTTTTT
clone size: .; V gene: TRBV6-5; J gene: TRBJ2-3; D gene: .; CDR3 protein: CASSYRPGSTDTQYF; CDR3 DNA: TGTGCCAGCAGTTACAGACCAGGGAGCACAGATACGCAGTATTTT
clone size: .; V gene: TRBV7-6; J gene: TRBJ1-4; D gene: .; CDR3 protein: CASSLTGQNEKLFF; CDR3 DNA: TGTGCCAGCAGCCTTACAGGGCAAAATGAAAAACTGTTTTTT
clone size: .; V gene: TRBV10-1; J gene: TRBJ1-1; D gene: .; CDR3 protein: CASQPRGNTEAFF; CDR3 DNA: TGCGCCAGCCAACCCAGGGGGAACACTGAAGCTTTCTTT
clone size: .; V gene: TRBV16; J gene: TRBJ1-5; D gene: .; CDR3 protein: CASSREGPQHF; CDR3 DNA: TGTGCCAGCAGCCGGGAGGGGCCCCAGCATTTT
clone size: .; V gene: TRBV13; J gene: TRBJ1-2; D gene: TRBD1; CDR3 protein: CASSLGAPGQLPNWHGYTF; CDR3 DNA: TGTGCCAGCAGCTTAGGCGCGCCGGGACAGCTCCCTAACTGGCATGGCTACACCTTC
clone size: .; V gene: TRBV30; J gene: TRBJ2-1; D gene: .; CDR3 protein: CAWRGLYNEQFF; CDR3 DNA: TGTGCCTGGAGGGGCCTCTACAATGAGCAGTTCTTC
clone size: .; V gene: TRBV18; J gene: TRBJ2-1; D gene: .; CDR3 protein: CASSPSAGAYNEQFF; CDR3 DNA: TGTGCCAGCTCACCGTCCGCGGGCGCATACAATGAGCAGTTCTTC
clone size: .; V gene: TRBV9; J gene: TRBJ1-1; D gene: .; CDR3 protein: CASSVVPGLNTEAFF; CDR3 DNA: TGTGCCAGCAGCGTAGTCCCAGGGTTGAACACTGAAGCTTTCTTT
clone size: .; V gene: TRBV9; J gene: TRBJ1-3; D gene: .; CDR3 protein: CASSSTGGNTIYF; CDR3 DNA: TGTGCCAGCTCTTCTACGGGTGGAAACACCATATATTTT
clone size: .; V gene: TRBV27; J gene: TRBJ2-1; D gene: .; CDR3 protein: CASSLLGLQPSEQFF; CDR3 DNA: TGTGCCAGCAGTTTATTGGGCCTGCAGCCTTCGGAGCAGTTCTTC
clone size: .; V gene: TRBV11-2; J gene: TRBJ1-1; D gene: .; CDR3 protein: CASSPGSNTEAFF; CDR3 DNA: TGTGCCAGCAGCCCAGGGTCGAACACTGAAGCTTTCTTT
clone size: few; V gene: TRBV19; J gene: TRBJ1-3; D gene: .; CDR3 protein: CASSIGGPGSGNTIYF; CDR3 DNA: TGTGCCAGTAGTATAGGAGGCCCGGGCTCTGGAAACACCATATATTTT
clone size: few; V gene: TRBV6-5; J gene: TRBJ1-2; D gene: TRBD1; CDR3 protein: CASSLTGGLGYTF; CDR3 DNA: TGTGCCAGCAGTCTTACAGGGGGTCTTGGCTACACCTTC
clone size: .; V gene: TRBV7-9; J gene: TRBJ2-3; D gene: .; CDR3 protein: CATKAEPAPDTQYF; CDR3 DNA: TGTGCCACAAAAGCGGAGCCCGCCCCAGATACGCAGTATTTT
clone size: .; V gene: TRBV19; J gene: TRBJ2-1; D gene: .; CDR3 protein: CASSRGEQFF; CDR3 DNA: TGTGCCAGTAGCCGAGGGGAGCAGTTCTTC
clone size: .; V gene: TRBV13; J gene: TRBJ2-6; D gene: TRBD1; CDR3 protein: CASSFRDRGYSGANVLTF; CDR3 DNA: TGTGCCAGCAGCTTCCGGGACAGGGGTTACTCTGGGGCCAACGTCCTGACTTTC
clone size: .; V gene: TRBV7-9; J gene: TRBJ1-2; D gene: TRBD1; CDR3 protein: CASSLGGQGARYGYTF; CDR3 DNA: TGTGCCAGCAGCTTAGGTGGACAGGGGGCTCGGTATGGCTACACCTTC
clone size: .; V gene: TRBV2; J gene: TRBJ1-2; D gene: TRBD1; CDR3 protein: CASRTGQVLNYGYTF; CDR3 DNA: TGTGCCAGCAGGACCGGACAGGTACTCAACTATGGCTACACCTTC
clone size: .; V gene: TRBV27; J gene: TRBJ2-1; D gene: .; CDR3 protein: CASSPPGGPYNEQFF; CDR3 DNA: TGTGCCAGCAGCCCGCCGGGCGGGCCTTACAATGAGCAGTTCTTC
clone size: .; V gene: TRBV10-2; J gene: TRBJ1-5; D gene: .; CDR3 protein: CASNRGDNQPQHF; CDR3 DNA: TGCGCCAGCAACCGGGGGGACAATCAGCCCCAGCATTTT
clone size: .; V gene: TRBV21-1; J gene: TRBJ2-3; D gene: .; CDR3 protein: CASSKVQSWGEGPTRTDTQYF; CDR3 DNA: TGTGCCAGCAGCAAAGTCCAAAGTTGGGGGGAGGGCCCCACTAGGACAGATACGCAGTATTTT
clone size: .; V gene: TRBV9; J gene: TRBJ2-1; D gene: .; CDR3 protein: CASSGYRIYNEQFF; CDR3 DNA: TGTGCCAGCAGCGGATACAGGATATACAATGAGCAGTTCTTC
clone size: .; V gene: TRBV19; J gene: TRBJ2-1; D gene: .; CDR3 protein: CASSIGSNNEQFF; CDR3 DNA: TGTGCCAGTAGTATAGGTTCTAACAATGAGCAGTTCTTC
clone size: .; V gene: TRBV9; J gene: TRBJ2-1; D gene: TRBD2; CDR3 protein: CASSPRAGGPTDEQFF; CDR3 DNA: TGTGCCAGCAGCCCTAGAGCGGGAGGGCCGACCGATGAGCAGTTCTTC
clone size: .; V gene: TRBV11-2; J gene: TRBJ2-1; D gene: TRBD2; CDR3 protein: CASGNSGRPEQFF; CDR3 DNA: TGTGCCAGCGGCAATAGCGGGAGGCCTGAGCAGTTCTTC
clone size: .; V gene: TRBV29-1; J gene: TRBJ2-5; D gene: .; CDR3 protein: CSVPDNRAFQETQYF; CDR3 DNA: TGCAGCGTCCCCGATAACAGGGCATTCCAAGAGACCCAGTACTTC
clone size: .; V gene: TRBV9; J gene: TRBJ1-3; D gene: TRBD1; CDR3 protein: CASSVGQGESGNTIYF; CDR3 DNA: TGTGCCAGCAGCGTGGGACAGGGCGAATCTGGAAACACCATATATTTT
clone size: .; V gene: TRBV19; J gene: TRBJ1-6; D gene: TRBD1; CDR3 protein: CASRGQGTNNSPLHF; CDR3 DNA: TGTGCCAGTAGGGGACAGGGGACCAATAATTCACCCCTCCACTTT
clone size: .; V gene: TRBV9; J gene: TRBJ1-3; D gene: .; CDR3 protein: CASSVGGDTIYF; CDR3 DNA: TGTGCCAGCAGCGTAGGGGGAGACACCATATATTTT